This T cell receptor (beta chain) is drawn from a study of PD-1 blockade in mismatch repair-deficient tumors. In the case of this clone: The antigen is undetermined.

Every patient had mismatch repair deficiency by PCR or immunohistochemistry. TCRs were sequenced from a few patients responding to pembrolizumab. Overall study findings and caveats: Tumor-resident clones, often absent from pretreatment blood, expanded after pembrolizumab and then contracted.

The CDR3 extends over 17 amino acids. Unmatched junction bases numbered 8, after V lost 1 base and J lost 5 bases. Per germline, CDR1 LNHDA and CDR2 SQIVND (reference sequence). Here immunoSEQ multiplex PCR was the method, and the copy in TCRdb shows in-frame clones only, minus some. This sample yields around 110,000 clones, of which over 60% are seen a single time; 4% to 6% belongs to the top ten. The sequence was obtained from an adult with mismatch repair-deficient cancer. This chain joins TRBV19 and TRBJ2-3, with 11 bases identical to TRBD2. The specimen was peripheral blood, collected about 60 weeks after starting pembrolizumab. CDR3 nucleotide sequence: TGTGCCAGTAGTATAGGGCTAGCGGGAGGTGGGGGAGATACGCAGTATTTT. It codes for CASSIGLAGGGGDTQYF.